The 6 T cell receptor beta chains below were found in one sample sequenced in a study of glioma-infiltrating T cells listed by TCRdb under 2016. The sequencer was an Illumina MiSeq. TCR alpha and beta CDR3 regions were amplified with the iRepertoire nested amplicon-rescue multiplex PCR (arm-PCR) platform from RNA. TCRdb reprocessing: public reads trimmed at Q25 with fastp, clones called with MiXCR, in-frame beta chains kept. When rows share a CDR3 protein, they turn into one entry using the most common DNA and genes. This sample is represented by 300,000 to 450,000 distinct CDR3 sequences; 41% of them were singletons. About 12% of the sample rests with the top ten. Sequenced input: glioma tissue, nonneoplastic brain tissue, or PBMCs (not recorded which). These receptors were collected from a human donor with low-grade glioma or glioblastoma, undergoing nonglioma brain surgery, or in good health (not recorded which).

V usage is TRBV20-1 and J usage is TRBJ2-7, with a tentative D call TRBD2 (6 bases). Germline V CDR1 and CDR2: DFQATT, SNEGSKA (reference sequence). V gave up 8 bases and J gave up 3 bases, with 20 bases separating them. The CDR3 is 14 residues long. The CDR3 is CSSNPEGLIYEQYF. Written as DNA, the CDR3 is TGCAGTTCTAATCCGGAGGGACTTATCTACGAGCAGTACTTC.

Points on this clonotype: This could be a read error, since a much larger clone is one nucleotide away. Because the CDR3 is missing its conserved closing phenylalanine or tryptophan, this is likely a read error. The chain recombines TRBV6-1 with TRBJ2-7; TRBD1 might be the D (6 bases). The CDR3 has 13 amino acids. V was shortened by 2 bases and J by 4 bases, with 9 bases between the two germline ends. CDR1 and CDR2 from the germline V gene are MNHNS and SASEGT. For the CDR3, the DNA is TGTGCCAGCAGTGAAACAGGGTGGTACGAGCAGTACTGC. Its translation: CASSETGWYEQYC.

This clonotype was found a few times. The chain combines TRBV4-1 with TRBJ1-1, with D unresolved. Per germline, CDR1 MGHRA and CDR2 YSYEKL. V lost 3 bases, J lost 11 bases, and 10 bases lay in between. The CDR3 contains 11 residues. CDR3 protein: CASSHGDTAFF. Written as DNA, the CDR3 is TGCGCCAGCAGCCATGGTGACACGGCTTTCTTT.

The chain recombines TRBV19 with TRBJ1-1; no reliable D call. Germline V gene sequence: CDR1 LNHDA, CDR2 SQIVND (reference sequence). The CDR3 sequence is 14 residues long. The germline V and J ends were trimmed by 1 base and 3 bases, with 9 bases remaining between them. This CDR3 is CASSIVSLHTEAFF. CDR3 nucleotides: TGTGCCAGTAGTATAGTGAGTCTACACACTGAAGCTTTCTTT. The full variable domain, completed using reference TRBV19 and TRBJ1-1, is DGGITQSPKYLFRKEGQNVTLSCEQNLNHDAMYWYRQDPGQGLRLIYYSQIVNDFQKGDIAEGYSVSREKKESFPLTVTSAQKNPTAFYLCASSIVSLHTEAFFGQGTRLTVV.

This clonotype came up a few times. This chain uses TRBV28 with TRBJ1-4, with 7 bases lining up with TRBD1. With 8 bases clipped from V and 0 bases from J, the junction kept 3 bases outside the gene matches. Germline CDR1 reads MDHEN; CDR2 reads SYDVKM. The CDR3 has 14 residues. In DNA form, the CDR3 reads TGTGCCAGCGTCACAGGGGCAACTAATGAAAAACTGTTTTTT. Protein sequence: CASVTGATNEKLFF.

The V call is TRBV18, the J call TRBJ2-1; D is perhaps TRBD1 or TRBD2 (5 bases each). CDR1 is KGHSH, CDR2 LQKENI, per germline. This CDR3 region has 16 residues. Deletions cut 3 bases from V and 8 bases from J, with 20 bases between. Here the CDR3 reads CASSPGPAHGGDEQFF. CDR3 bases: TGTGCCAGCTCACCGGGACCCGCGCACGGTGGGGATGAGCAGTTCTTC.